The T cell receptor beta chain described here comes from a study of shared clonotypes between healthy human individuals (dated by TCRdb to 2018 to 2020). Regarding the research as a whole: The cohort included a few men and a couple of women between 18 and 49 years of age. To increase sequencing depth and limit assay-specific biases, TCR repertoire library preparation and sequencing were carried out by different laboratories using diverse techniques. To estimate repertoire size and how much clonotypes are shared between individuals, the study performed deep sequencing of blood TCR repertoires from a handful of healthy adults. For each donor, CD4 naive and CD4 memory were each run on three plates, CD8 naive on two plates, and CD8 memory on one plate. Leukapheresis yielded between about 0.9 and 9 billion PBMCs per donor.

CDR3 length: 15 amino acids, cysteine to phenylalanine. Only the CDR3 DNA stays, 45 bases, in frame from base 1. Results and caveats for the whole study, not just this receptor: Even with the large sequencing depth, rarefaction of the sorted-subset datasets indicated that sequencing was incomplete. The genetic and exposure-history diversity represented was limited by the small number of donors. Sharing across several donors was observed for approximately 5% of naive CD4, under 4% of naive CD8, 2% to 2.5% of memory CD4, and about 0.39% of memory CD8 clonotypes. Pairwise subsampling led to the expectation that sequencing depth would affect the degree of clonotype sharing among donors. Estimated clonotype richness was generally larger for naive than for memory subsets. Sampling was restricted to blood, and TCR repertoires in tissues likely differ from the TCR repertoires found in blood. Higher generation probabilities were observed for clonotypes shared by all four sorted-subset donors than for non-shared clonotypes.

The donors were healthy, HIV-negative adults who had no recently reported acute infections or vaccinations. Every donor was a Caucasian adult residing in Nashville, Tennessee, USA. CD4+ T cells were enriched by magnetic negative selection; naive cells were then positively selected on CD45RA, and the negative fraction formed the memory subset. Blood was obtained by leukapheresis, after which PBMCs were separated by Ficoll-Histopaque density gradient centrifugation and cryopreserved in liquid nitrogen vapor phase. Analytical flow cytometry was used to check the purity and quantity of every magnetically sorted T cell population. Each sorted fraction had its genomic DNA isolated and then quantified by UV absorbance on a Nanodrop 2000c. Using the deep immunoSEQ assay, TCR CDR3 regions were amplified from genomic DNA by multiplex PCR. Genomic DNA extracted from each cell subset was distributed evenly over all wells of several immunoSEQ 96-well plates, and each plate served as one replicate. Each replicate PCR for sorted subsets received about 200 ng genomic DNA, equal to roughly 29,000 T cell genomes. Purified libraries were quantified with a Qubit 3.0 fluorometer, sized on a Bioanalyzer 2100, and re-quantified with the KAPA Library Quantification kit. Each immunoSEQ 96-well plate was sequenced on its own single-read 150-cycle Illumina NextSeq 550 flow cell. The paper's data handling went like this. Because the immunoSEQ output included only junctional sequences and no quality scores, the filtering could not be the same as the filtering used for full-length reads. Sequences were annotated with PyIR, a Python wrapper for IgBLAST v1.9, and V/J genes and CDR3 were assigned using IMGT germline references. Any read was removed if the V/J assignment was weak (E-value above 1e-6), the CDR3 was missing, or the read contained stop codons, out-of-frame junctions, or ambiguous translated residues. A V3J clonotype was defined by an identical inferred V gene, J gene, and CDR3 amino acid sequence. To compute the percentage overlap between repertoires, the number of shared unique clonotypes was divided by the size of the smaller repertoire. Richness of each repertoire was evaluated using RTK rarefaction, the Chao1 estimator, and Recon v2.1 estimates of unobserved clonotypes. For all TCRbeta clonotypes obtained by the gDNA method from a handful of donors, generation probabilities were computed with OLGA. Held by TCRdb, this immuneACCESS table contains in-frame sequences only and omits some clones. Under half of the omission traces to an unresolved V gene where checked; the cause of the rest is unknown. The DNA was the basis for D and trimming; V, J and clone size are from that table. The sample contains about 1.1 million clones, 60% to 80% of them found a single time. Together, the top ten hold over 0.8% of the sample.

As for this clone: Its recognized antigen is unknown. The record has no base qualities; no much larger clone is one base away.

The sequencing input was memory CD4+ T cells from PBMCs. The cell subset or site label, as the study defines it: CD45RA-negative fraction. This clonotype was sampled from a man between 18 and 35 years old in good health. Some clones in this sample may be carry-over from other donors' samples. The chain joins TRBV21-1 to TRBJ2-7; the table's D call, TRBD1, was not checked against the DNA. TRBV21-1 corresponds to a pseudogene. The DNA is as follows: TGTGCCAGCAGCAAAGGGACAGCCTTCTCCTACGAGCAGTACTTC. Its translation is CASSKGTAFSYEQYF.